This T cell receptor beta chain derives from a study of control samples from healthy donors and cancer patients. Germline V gene lookup returns CDR1 LGHDT and CDR2 YNNKEL (reference sequence). The CDR3 runs to 16 residues. Trimming left V 5 bases short and J 6 bases short, with 20 bases between. The method was immunoSEQ multiplex PCR; TCRdb's version includes in-frame clones alone and lacks a portion of them. In the table there are 70,000 or so clones, roughly 86% of which are singletons. This clone came up a few times. This chain links TRBV3-1 (or the pseudogene TRBV3-2) with TRBJ1-5; maybe TRBD1 (6 bases). Sequenced material: PBMCs. The clonotype comes from a man in his 60s with lung cancer. CDR3 protein: CASSKSGASITQPQHF. CDR3 DNA: TGTGCCAGCAGCAAATCAGGGGCGTCGATAACTCAGCCCCAGCATTTT.